What follows is one TCR beta chain and its context. Its specificity is unknown. The germline CDR1 and CDR2 sequences are SGHAT and FQNNGV. The CDR3 length is 15 residues. Trimming removed 7 bases at V and 8 bases at J, with 21 bases between. These data originate in a study of response to subunit inactivated influenza vaccine. The study's findings and limits: That few new T cells are recruited by each seasonal influenza vaccination was the authors' suggestion.

TCRdb processed the RT-PCR reads anew with MiXCR; each CDR3 protein has one entry. This sample yields roughly 500,000 distinct CDR3 sequences, of which roughly 23% are seen a single time; over 1.5% belongs to the top ten. This TCR came from a man between 45 and 60 years old who received an inactivated influenza vaccine. The sample was CD4+ T cells sorted from PBMCs, taken 4 to 6 days after vaccination. This rearrangement joins TRBV11-2 to TRBJ2-1, with D possibly being TRBD2 (5 bases). The CDR3 region has the DNA TGTGCCAGCACCAATGGGCTAGCTGGGTATGATGAGCAGTTCTTC. Translation: CASTNGLAGYDEQFF.